The 24 T cell receptor beta chains below all came from one sample that was sequenced in a study of blood T cells in healthy people across ages. Primers used in a second PCR of roughly 6 to 11 cycles were a sample-barcoded 5' primer and a J-beta primer mix. A single record per CDR3 protein comes from TCRdb applying MiXCR to the 5' RACE reads. The sample consists of roughly 1,700,000 distinct CDR3 sequences, roughly 28% of them appearing once. The sequenced sample was blood. These receptor sequences come from a woman in her twenties or thirties in good health.

This chain links TRBV6-5 with TRBJ2-1; D not certain. This CDR3 spans 16 amino acids. Per germline, CDR1 MNHEY and CDR2 SVGAGI. The germline V and J ends were trimmed by 0 bases and 0 bases, with 9 bases remaining between them. The CDR3 bases are TGTGCCAGCAGTTACTCGGAATACAGCTCCTACAATGAGCAGTTCTTC. It yields the protein CASSYSEYSSYNEQFF.

The rearrangement joins TRBV20-1 to TRBJ2-1; D is undetermined. Trimming shortened V by 5 bases and J by 8 bases, and 7 bases separated the two germline ends. This CDR3 is built from 10 residues. In germline, CDR1 is DFQATT, CDR2 SNEGSKA (reference sequence). In DNA form, the CDR3 reads TGCAGTGCTCTAGGGTATGAGCAGTTCTTC. This codes for CSALGYEQFF.

The J gene is TRBJ1-5, the V gene TRBV6-8; TRBD1 is a possible D gene (5 bases). This CDR3 has 16 amino acids. Deletions cut 4 bases from V and 5 bases from J, with 18 bases between. Germline assignment: CDR1 MNHGY and CDR2 SAAAGT. The CDR3 nucleotides read TGTGCCAGCAGTTTTAACCGGCGGGGACTTTATCAGCCCCAGCATTTT. Its protein product is CASSFNRRGLYQPQHF.

The chain couples TRBV21-1 to TRBJ2-7; the DNA was not compared with TRBD2, the D call given in the table. TRBV21-1 is listed as a pseudogene. The CDR3 covers 17 residues. CDR3 loop: CASSKGGTSGRTYEQYF. DNA for the CDR3: TGTGCCAGCAGCAAAGGCGGGACTAGCGGGCGGACCTACGAGCAGTACTTC.

The chain couples TRBV25-1 to TRBJ2-5; D might be TRBD2 (6 bases). Germline assignment: CDR1 MGHDK and CDR2 SYGVNS. The CDR3 covers 15 residues. Trimming removed 8 bases from V and 2 bases from J, with 18 bases in between. The CDR3 DNA follows: TGTGCCAGCGGACCGGGACTTAGGGATCAAGAGACCCAGTACTTC. The encoded protein is CASGPGLRDQETQYF.

This clonotype showed up many times. The CDR3 here is CASSLVSSGSRETQYF. The CDR3 nucleotides read TGTGCCAGCAGCTTAGTGTCTAGCGGATCCCGAGAGACCCAGTACTTC. The J gene is TRBJ2-5, the V gene TRBV7-6; 7 bases are shared with TRBD2. The CDR3 spans 16 residues. J gave up 4 bases and V 1 base, and 9 bases lay outside the gene matches. Germline-derived CDR1 and CDR2 are SGHVS and FNYEAQ.

The chain employs TRBV25-1 and TRBJ2-3; TRBD1 aligns across 10 bases. V lost 5 bases, J lost 1 base, and 9 bases stayed unmatched. The CDR3 loop spans 17 amino acids. CDR1 is MGHDK, CDR2 SYGVNS, per germline. In nucleotides, the CDR3 is TGTGCCAGCAGTCCCATCGGGACAGGGGAGGGCACAGATACGCAGTATTTT. As protein: CASSPIGTGEGTDTQYF.

CDR3 sequence reads: CASSSERLRGQPQHF. The CDR3 bases are TGTGCCAGCAGCTCAGAGAGACTGCGGGGGCAGCCCCAGCATTTT. The chain employs TRBV7-9 and TRBJ1-5, with a weak D call TRBD1 (5 bases). The CDR3 consists of 15 residues. Trimming shortened V by 4 bases and J by 7 bases, and 17 bases separated the two germline ends. Germline V gives CDR1 SEHNR, CDR2 FQNEAQ (reference sequence).

The V and J genes are TRBV2 and TRBJ2-5; 12 bases are a match to TRBD2. The V segment lost 6 bases and the J segment 4 bases; nucleotides outside the gene matches: 12. The CDR3 runs 17 residues. CDR1 and CDR2 from the germline V gene are SNHLY and FYNNEI. CDR3 amino acids: CASRTALAGGPGETQYF. The DNA of the CDR3 is TGTGCCAGCAGAACGGCACTAGCGGGGGGTCCGGGAGAGACCCAGTACTTC.

Turning to this clonotype: A much larger clonotype is one base distant, so this may be a read error. The rearrangement joins TRBV12-3 or TRBV12-4 to TRBJ2-7; D remains ambiguous. Trimming left V 2 bases short and J 2 bases short, with 10 bases between. CDR3 length: 14 residues. The CDR3 DNA reads as TGTGCCAGCAGTTTATATGAGGACCCCTACGAGCAGTACTTC. Encoded protein: CASSLYEDPYEQYF.

This clonotype occurred many times. The genes are TRBV4-1 and TRBJ2-7, with no clear D. Germline V CDR1 and CDR2: MGHRA, YSYEKL. The V and J ends lost 1 base and 5 bases respectively, with 18 bases between them. CDR3 size: 16 residues. The CDR3 loop is CASSQVRAGGSHEQYF. Here the CDR3 DNA reads TGCGCCAGCAGCCAAGTCCGTGCCGGTGGGTCCCACGAGCAGTACTTC.

The gene calls are TRBV20-1 and TRBJ2-5; 8 bases agree with TRBD1. From germline, CDR1 is DFQATT and CDR2 SNEGSKA (reference sequence). The CDR3 sequence is 13 residues long. Trimming at V came to 2 bases and at J to 2 bases, leaving 1 base not matched to a gene. In DNA form, the CDR3 reads TGCAGTGCTAGAAACAGGGGGCAAGAGACCCAGTACTTC. It translates to CSARNRGQETQYF.

This clonotype has at least ten counts. CDR3 DNA sequence: TGCAGTGCCAGCTGGGGACAGGGGGCGTACGAGCAGTACTTC. Amino acid sequence: CSASWGQGAYEQYF. This rearrangement joins TRBV20-1 to TRBJ2-7, with 12 bases identical to TRBD1. Germline V CDR1 and CDR2: DFQATT, SNEGSKA (reference sequence). This CDR3 spans 14 amino acids. With 6 bases clipped from V and 4 bases from J, the junction kept 7 bases outside the gene matches.

V and J are TRBV7-2 and TRBJ2-3, with D unclear. V lost 5 bases, J lost 6 bases, and 9 bases lay in between. Looked up from germline, CDR1 is SGHTA and CDR2 is FQGNSA. The CDR3 covers 12 residues. This CDR3 reads CASSLHPDTQYF. As DNA, the CDR3 is TGTGCCAGCAGCCTTCACCCCGATACGCAGTATTTT.

This clonotype was counted between two and nine times. The chain couples TRBV20-1 to TRBJ2-1; 10 bases are shared with TRBD2. The CDR3 runs to 14 residues. CDR1 is DFQATT, CDR2 SNEGSKA, per germline (reference sequence). The V segment lost 5 bases and the J segment 6 bases; nucleotides outside the gene matches: 7. CDR3 in amino acids: CSAAFSGRVNEQFF. The CDR3 DNA is TGCAGTGCTGCCTTCAGCGGGAGGGTCAATGAGCAGTTCTTC.

V is TRBV7-2 and J is TRBJ2-7; D not certain. This CDR3 is 14 amino acids long. The V gene's germline CDR1 is SGHTA and CDR2 FQGNSA. Trimming removed 3 bases from V and 3 bases from J, with 12 bases in between. The CDR3 loop reads CASSFPSRVYEQYF. CDR3 coding DNA: TGTGCCAGCAGCTTTCCGAGCCGAGTCTACGAGCAGTACTTC. The full variable domain, completed using reference TRBV7-2 and TRBJ2-7, is GAGVSQSPSNKVTEKGKDVELRCDPISGHTALYWYRQSLGQGLEFLIYFQGNSAPDKSGLPSDRFSAERTGGSVSTLTIQRTQQEDSAVYLCASSFPSRVYEQYFGPGTRLTVT.

This clonotype was picked up a small number of times. The genes are TRBV20-1 and TRBJ2-1; D is perhaps TRBD2 (5 bases). The CDR3 sequence is 13 residues long. V was clipped by 3 bases and J by 8 bases, with 14 bases between them. Germline V CDR1 and CDR2: DFQATT, SNEGSKA (reference sequence). DNA for the CDR3: TGCAGTGCTAGTACAGCGGCCGTTGATGAGCAGTTCTTC. The encoded protein is CSASTAAVDEQFF.

This clonotype has more than one count but fewer than ten. The rearrangement uses TRBV11-2 and TRBJ1-2, with TRBD1 matching over 7 bases. With 6 bases clipped from V and 6 bases from J, the junction kept 19 bases outside the gene matches. The germline gives CDR1 SGHAT, CDR2 FQNNGV. The CDR3 totals 17 residues. CDR3 sequence reads: CASRHNSGTAPGDGYTF. The CDR3 DNA is TGTGCCAGCAGGCATAATTCCGGGACAGCCCCCGGCGATGGCTACACCTTC. Filled out from reference TRBV11-2 and TRBJ1-2, the complete variable domain reads EAGVAQSPRYKIIEKRQSVAFWCNPISGHATLYWYQQILGQGPKLLIQFQNNGVVDDSQLPKDRFSAERLKGVDSTLKIQPAKLEDSAVYLCASRHNSGTAPGDGYTFGSGTRLTVV.

This clonotype occurred a few times. This chain uses TRBV11-2 with TRBJ2-4, with 8 bases identical to TRBD1. With the DNA end fitting TRBJ2-7 better, the J assignment may be wrong. Per the germline V gene, CDR1 is SGHAT and CDR2 is FQNNGV. The CDR3 runs 13 residues. For the CDR3, the DNA is TGTGCCAGCAGACGGACAGGGATCTACGAGCAGTACTTC. Amino acid sequence: CASRRTGIYEQYF.

There are a few counts of this clonotype. The chain employs TRBV20-1 and TRBJ1-2, with D perhaps TRBD1 (5 bases). Trimming shortened V by 2 bases and J by 0 bases, and 10 bases separated the two germline ends. Germline assignment: CDR1 DFQATT and CDR2 SNEGSKA (reference sequence). CDR3 size: 14 residues. CDR3 amino acids: CSARRDEANYGYTF. The CDR3 nucleotides read TGCAGTGCTAGACGGGACGAAGCTAACTATGGCTACACCTTC.

This clonotype has only a few counts. This rearrangement joins TRBV13 to TRBJ2-3; TRBD2 aligns across 10 bases. CDR1 and CDR2 from the germline V gene are PRHDT and FYEKMQ (reference sequence). V shed 5 bases, J shed 2 bases, and the junction held 7 bases outside the gene matches. CDR3 length: 16 amino acids. CDR3 loop: CASSPGSGRATDTQYF. DNA for the CDR3: TGTGCCAGCAGCCCGGGGAGCGGGAGGGCCACAGATACGCAGTATTTT.

The V and J genes are TRBV20-1 and TRBJ2-1, with D perhaps matching TRBD2 (6 bases). Per germline, CDR1 DFQATT and CDR2 SNEGSKA (reference sequence). V was shortened by 3 bases and J by 6 bases, with 15 bases between the two germline ends. The CDR3 length is 14 residues. The CDR3 protein is CSASDLNGSNEQFF. CDR3 coding DNA: TGCAGTGCTAGTGATCTAAACGGGAGCAATGAGCAGTTCTTC.

This chain uses TRBV6-5 with TRBJ1-4; D not resolved. V was cut by 0 bases and J by 8 bases, with 13 bases left in between. The CDR3 covers 15 residues. Looked up from germline, CDR1 is MNHEY and CDR2 is SVGAGI. The CDR3 nucleotides are TGTGCCAGCAGTTACTCGTCGGCGGCAGTAGAAAAACTGTTTTTT. It codes for CASSYSSAAVEKLFF.

Comments on this clonotype: A much more abundant neighbour one base away suggests this may be a read error. V and J are TRBV7-2 and TRBJ2-5, with D hard to call. The CDR3 contains 14 residues. Germline-derived CDR1 and CDR2 are SGHTA and FQGNSA. CDR3 sequence (DNA): TGTGCCGGCAGCCCCCCGAGCCTGAAAGAGACCCAGTACTTC. Protein product: CAGSPPSLKETQYF.